Presented here are 22 T cell receptor beta chains from one specimen sequenced in a study of cytomegalovirus exposure and HLA in healthy donors. Clones were read by immunoSEQ multiplex PCR, and TCRdb kept only the in-frame ones, dropping some. The table lists 52,000 or so clones, roughly 87% of them singletons. What was sequenced was PBMCs. The receptor set was obtained from a woman aged 18 to 35 in good health and CMV-seronegative.

This clone was seen only once. This rearrangement joins TRBV5-5 to TRBJ2-7, with 8 bases aligning to TRBD2. After removal of 0 bases from V and 2 bases from J, the junction contained 10 bases not matched to a gene. CDR1 is SGHKS and CDR2 is YYEKEE in the germline V gene (reference sequence). The CDR3 length is 17 residues. The DNA of the CDR3 is TGTGCCAGCAGCTTGGAAGGGGTGGCAGCGGGGGCCTACGAGCAGTACTTC. Translation: CASSLEGVAAGAYEQYF. The full variable domain, its missing parts supplied by reference TRBV5-5 and TRBJ2-7, is DAGVTQSPTHLIKTRGQQVTLRCSPISGHKSVSWYQQVLGQGPQFIFQYYEKEERGRGNFPDRFSARQFPNYSSELNVNALLLGDSALYLCASSLEGVAAGAYEQYFGPGTRLTVT.

J is TRBJ1-5 and V is TRBV19; TRBD1 is a possible D gene (5 bases). V dropped 3 bases and J dropped 6 bases, with 12 bases sitting between them. In germline, CDR1 is LNHDA, CDR2 SQIVND (reference sequence). The CDR3 has 14 residues. DNA for the CDR3: TGTGCCAGTAGTATTCTGCAGGGAGGTCAGCCCCAGCATTTT. Its translation is CASSILQGGQPQHF.

The rearrangement links TRBV7-2 to TRBJ1-2, with a weak D call TRBD1 (6 bases). Germline V lookup: CDR1 SGHTA, CDR2 FQGNSA. The CDR3 loop spans 14 amino acids. V was shortened by 5 bases and J by 4 bases, with 14 bases between the two germline ends. CDR3 bases: TGTGCCAGCAGCGCGCAGGGGCAGGGCTATGGCTACACCTTC. Its protein is CASSAQGQGYGYTF.

This chain joins TRBV11-3 and TRBJ2-5, with TRBD2 matching over 7 bases. The germline gives CDR1 SGHNT, CDR2 YENEEA. Trimming at V came to 5 bases and at J to 4 bases, leaving 16 bases not matched to a gene. The CDR3 totals 17 residues. The CDR3 DNA reads TGTGCCAGCAGCCATGGAATGGGCGGGGGACGGGGAGAGACCCAGTACTTC. This sequence encodes CASSHGMGGGRGETQYF. The entire variable domain, with the rest obtained from reference TRBV11-3 and TRBJ2-5, is as follows: EAGVVQSPRYKIIEKKQPVAFWCNPISGHNTLYWYLQNLGQGPELLIRYENEEAVDDSQLPKDRFSAERLKGVDSTLKIQPAELGDSAVYLCASSHGMGGGRGETQYFGPGTRLLVL.

J is TRBJ2-3 and V is TRBV11-3; D is possibly TRBD2 (5 bases). This CDR3 is 14 amino acids long. Trimming took 1 base from V and 5 from J, leaving 10 bases between them. The V gene's germline CDR1 is SGHNT and CDR2 YENEEA. CDR3 bases: TGTGCCAGCAGCTTAGGGGCTAGCCAAGATACGCAGTATTTT. Translating gives CASSLGASQDTQYF.

This chain connects TRBV5-6 to TRBJ2-1; 8 nucleotides align to TRBD2. Germline trimming cut 1 base from V and 5 bases from J; bases unmatched to any gene: 11. The CDR3 runs 17 residues. Germline CDR1 reads SGHDT; CDR2 reads YYEEEE. The CDR3 here is CASSLKYGLAGDNEQFF. The CDR3 DNA sequence: TGTGCCAGCAGCTTGAAGTACGGACTAGCTGGGGACAATGAGCAGTTCTTC.

In nucleotides, the CDR3 is TGTGCCAGCAGCTTTGGACAGCTTGCAACTAATGAAAAACTGTTTTTT. Its protein is CASSFGQLATNEKLFF. The chain joins TRBV5-8 to TRBJ1-4; D perhaps matches TRBD1 (6 bases). The CDR3 is 16 amino acids. Germline V lookup: CDR1 SGHTS, CDR2 YDEGEE. The V end was cut by 2 bases, the J end by 0 bases, with 11 bases between.

The V call is TRBV4-2, the J call TRBJ2-3; D possibly corresponds to TRBD1 (5 bases). Trimming removed 0 bases from V and 4 bases from J, with 14 bases in between. The CDR3 is made up of 16 amino acids. Germline V gives CDR1 LGHNA, CDR2 YNFKEQ. The CDR3 protein is CASSQEGAGRADTQYF. The CDR3 DNA reads as TGTGCCAGCAGCCAAGAAGGGGCAGGGCGCGCAGATACGCAGTATTTT.

This chain connects TRBV29-1 to TRBJ2-7, with a tentative D call TRBD2 (6 bases). Per germline, CDR1 SQVTM and CDR2 ANQGSEA. Deletions cut 6 bases from V and 6 bases from J, with 18 bases between. The CDR3 runs to 13 residues. CDR3 region: CSVGRTDGGEQYF. CDR3 nucleotide sequence: TGCAGCGTGGGACGGACGGACGGGGGCGAGCAGTACTTC.

This chain links TRBV6-1 with TRBJ1-5, with 10 bases lining up with TRBD1. The germline gives CDR1 MNHNS, CDR2 SASEGT. The CDR3 is 16 amino acids. Unmatched junction bases numbered 6, after V lost 0 bases and J lost 7 bases. CDR3 sequence (DNA): TGTGCCAGCAGTGAAGCGCGACAGGGGGCGGGACAGCCCCAGCATTTT. Translated, it gives CASSEARQGAGQPQHF.

V gene TRBV30 combines with J gene TRBJ2-7; 9 bases fit TRBD1. Trimming removed 0 bases from V and 6 bases from J; junction bases left unmatched: 12. The CDR3 is made up of 16 amino acids. Germline-derived CDR1 and CDR2 are GTSNPN and SVGIG (reference sequence). CDR3 region: CAWSVERTGGIGEQYF. The CDR3 nucleotides read TGTGCCTGGAGTGTAGAGCGAACAGGGGGCATCGGCGAGCAGTACTTC.

The gene calls are TRBV7-6 and TRBJ2-5, with D possibly TRBD2 on 6 matching bases. The germline V and J ends were trimmed by 9 bases and 5 bases, with 13 bases remaining between them. The CDR3 is 12 residues long. Germline V gene sequence: CDR1 SGHVS, CDR2 FNYEAQ. The CDR3 is CASGGTGETQYF. In DNA, the CDR3 is TGTGCCAGTGGGGGGACGGGGGAGACCCAGTACTTC.

This sequence joins TRBV7-2 and TRBJ2-7; TRBD2 aligns across 14 bases. Trimming at V came to 3 bases and at J to 4 bases, leaving 14 bases not matched to a gene. The V gene's germline CDR1 is SGHTA and CDR2 FQGNSA. CDR3 length: 19 amino acids. Written as DNA, the CDR3 is TGTGCCAGCAGCTTCAAGGGAGGGGGGACTAGCGGGAGTTTATACGAGCAGTACTTC. Translated, it gives CASSFKGGGTSGSLYEQYF.

The chain recombines TRBV5-4 with TRBJ1-1; D perhaps matches TRBD1 (5 bases). The CDR3 totals 15 residues. Trimming removed 0 bases at V and 3 bases at J, with 12 bases between. CDR1 and CDR2 (germline): SGHNT, YYREEE (reference sequence). CDR3 bases: TGTGCCAGCAGCTTGGGAGACAGAGACGACACTGAAGCTTTCTTT. It codes for CASSLGDRDDTEAFF.

This clone appeared once. Other DNA sequences in this specimen translate into the identical CDR3. The chain recombines TRBV27 with TRBJ1-1, with TRBD1 as a possible D gene (5 bases). Trimming pared 3 bases from V and 1 base from J, leaving 6 bases between. The CDR3 is made up of 13 amino acids. Germline values: CDR1 MNHEY, CDR2 SMNVEV (reference sequence). The CDR3 DNA is TGTGCCAGCAGTTTTACAGGGAACACTGAAGCTTTCTTT. As protein: CASSFTGNTEAFF.

This clone turned up a few times. This rearrangement joins TRBV4-2 to TRBJ1-1, with 12 bases identical to TRBD1. Per the germline V gene, CDR1 is LGHNA and CDR2 is YNFKEQ. J gave up 1 base and V 3 bases, and 6 bases lay outside the gene matches. The CDR3 sequence is 17 residues long. CDR3 DNA sequence: TGTGCCAGCAGCCAGGGGACAGGGGGCTGGGGGAACACTGAAGCTTTCTTT. As protein: CASSQGTGGWGNTEAFF.

The V gene is TRBV2, the J gene TRBJ1-1; no firm D call. The CDR3 loop spans 13 amino acids. V gave up 9 bases and J gave up 5 bases, with 16 bases separating them. Per the germline V gene, CDR1 is SNHLY and CDR2 is FYNNEI. The CDR3 region is CASRGDVGTEAFF. The CDR3 DNA reads as TGTGCCAGTAGAGGAGACGTCGGGACTGAAGCTTTCTTT.

This chain links TRBV5-1 with TRBJ2-5; D is perhaps TRBD1 (6 bases). Trimming took 5 bases from V and 1 from J, leaving 15 bases between them. The CDR3 has 15 residues. Germline lookup yields CDR1 SGHRS and CDR2 YFSETQ. DNA of the CDR3: TGCGCCAGCAGTTCGAGCAGGGGCGGCCAAGAGACCCAGTACTTC. Translation: CASSSSRGGQETQYF.

V and J are TRBV27 and TRBJ2-3, with 10 positions matching TRBD2. The length of the CDR3 is 15 residues. Germline loops: CDR1 MNHEY, CDR2 SMNVEV (reference sequence). V shed 6 bases and J 1 base; nucleotides not matched to a gene: 4. The CDR3, as DNA: TGTGCCAGCAGACCCGGGACTAGCGGCACAGATACGCAGTATTTT. This codes for CASRPGTSGTDTQYF.

Comments on this clone: Other DNA sequences from this sample encode an identical CDR3 as well. This sequence joins TRBV7-9 and TRBJ2-7, with D possibly matching TRBD1 (5 bases). The CDR3 extends over 12 amino acids. From germline, CDR1 is SEHNR and CDR2 FQNEAQ (reference sequence). Trimming took 5 bases from V and 3 from J, leaving 8 bases between them. The CDR3 here is CASSPRGYEQYF. CDR3 DNA sequence: TGTGCCAGCAGCCCAAGGGGCTACGAGCAGTACTTC.

The rearrangement uses TRBV27 and TRBJ2-1, with D possibly matching TRBD1 (6 bases). The CDR3 sequence is 14 residues long. Per the germline V gene, CDR1 is MNHEY and CDR2 is SMNVEV (reference sequence). Trimming shortened V by 0 bases and J by 6 bases, and 9 bases separated the two germline ends. For the CDR3, the DNA is TGTGCCAGCAGTTTATCGGGACACCTCAATGAGCAGTTCTTC. It codes for CASSLSGHLNEQFF.

This chain connects TRBV7-6 to TRBJ2-3; perhaps TRBD1 as D (5 bases). Deletions cut 3 bases from V and 3 bases from J, with 10 bases between. The CDR3 has 14 residues. Per germline, CDR1 SGHVS and CDR2 FNYEAQ. In DNA form, the CDR3 reads TGTGCCAGCAGCTTTCTGGGGCCTACAGATACGCAGTATTTT. This codes for CASSFLGPTDTQYF.